The entry below gives a single T cell receptor beta chain sequence along with its context. A second about 6 to 12 cycle PCR used barcoded and J-beta primers. TCRdb reprocessed the 5' RACE reads with MiXCR, giving one entry per CDR3 protein. The sample holds about 1 million distinct CDR3 sequences; less than 50% are singletons and the top ten take around 18%. The data originate from a study of blood T cells in healthy people across ages. Germline CDR1 SQVTM, CDR2 ANQGSEA. V lost 1 base and J 8 bases, leaving 7 bases between the germline ends. The CDR3 contains 11 residues. This clonotype was sampled from a woman aged 55-69 years in good health. The chain recombines TRBV29-1 with TRBJ2-3, with D unclear. What was sequenced was blood. CDR3 nucleotide sequence: TGCAGCGTTGAAGTGCCACCTACGCAGTATTTT. Its translation: CSVEVPPTQYF.